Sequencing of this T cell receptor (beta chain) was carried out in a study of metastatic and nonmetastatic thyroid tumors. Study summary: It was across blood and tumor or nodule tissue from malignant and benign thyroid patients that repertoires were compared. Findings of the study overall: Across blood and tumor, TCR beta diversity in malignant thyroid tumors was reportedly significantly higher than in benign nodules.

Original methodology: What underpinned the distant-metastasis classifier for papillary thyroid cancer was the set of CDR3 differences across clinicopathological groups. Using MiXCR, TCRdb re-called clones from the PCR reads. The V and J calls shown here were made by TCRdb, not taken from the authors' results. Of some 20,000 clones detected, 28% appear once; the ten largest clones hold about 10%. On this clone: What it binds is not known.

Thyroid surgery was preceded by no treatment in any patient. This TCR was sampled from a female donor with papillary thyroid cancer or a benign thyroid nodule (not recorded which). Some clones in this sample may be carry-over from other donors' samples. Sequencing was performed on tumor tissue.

CDR3 sequence: CASSSGTGGEQYF. DNA of the CDR3: TGCGCCAGCAGCTCCGGGACAGGGGGCGAGCAGTACTTC. This sequence joins TRBV5-1 and TRBJ2-7; TRBD1 aligns across 11 bases. The CDR3 sequence is 13 residues long. The germline gives CDR1 SGHRS, CDR2 YFSETQ. With 3 bases clipped from V and 6 bases from J, the junction kept 2 bases outside the gene matches. The complete variable domain, with remaining parts taken from reference TRBV5-1 and TRBJ2-7, reads KAGVTQTPRYLIKTRGQQVTLSCSPISGHRSVSWYQQTPGQGLQFLFEYFSETQRNKGNFPGRFSGRQFSNSRSEMNVSTLELGDSALYLCASSSGTGGEQYFGPGTRLTVT.